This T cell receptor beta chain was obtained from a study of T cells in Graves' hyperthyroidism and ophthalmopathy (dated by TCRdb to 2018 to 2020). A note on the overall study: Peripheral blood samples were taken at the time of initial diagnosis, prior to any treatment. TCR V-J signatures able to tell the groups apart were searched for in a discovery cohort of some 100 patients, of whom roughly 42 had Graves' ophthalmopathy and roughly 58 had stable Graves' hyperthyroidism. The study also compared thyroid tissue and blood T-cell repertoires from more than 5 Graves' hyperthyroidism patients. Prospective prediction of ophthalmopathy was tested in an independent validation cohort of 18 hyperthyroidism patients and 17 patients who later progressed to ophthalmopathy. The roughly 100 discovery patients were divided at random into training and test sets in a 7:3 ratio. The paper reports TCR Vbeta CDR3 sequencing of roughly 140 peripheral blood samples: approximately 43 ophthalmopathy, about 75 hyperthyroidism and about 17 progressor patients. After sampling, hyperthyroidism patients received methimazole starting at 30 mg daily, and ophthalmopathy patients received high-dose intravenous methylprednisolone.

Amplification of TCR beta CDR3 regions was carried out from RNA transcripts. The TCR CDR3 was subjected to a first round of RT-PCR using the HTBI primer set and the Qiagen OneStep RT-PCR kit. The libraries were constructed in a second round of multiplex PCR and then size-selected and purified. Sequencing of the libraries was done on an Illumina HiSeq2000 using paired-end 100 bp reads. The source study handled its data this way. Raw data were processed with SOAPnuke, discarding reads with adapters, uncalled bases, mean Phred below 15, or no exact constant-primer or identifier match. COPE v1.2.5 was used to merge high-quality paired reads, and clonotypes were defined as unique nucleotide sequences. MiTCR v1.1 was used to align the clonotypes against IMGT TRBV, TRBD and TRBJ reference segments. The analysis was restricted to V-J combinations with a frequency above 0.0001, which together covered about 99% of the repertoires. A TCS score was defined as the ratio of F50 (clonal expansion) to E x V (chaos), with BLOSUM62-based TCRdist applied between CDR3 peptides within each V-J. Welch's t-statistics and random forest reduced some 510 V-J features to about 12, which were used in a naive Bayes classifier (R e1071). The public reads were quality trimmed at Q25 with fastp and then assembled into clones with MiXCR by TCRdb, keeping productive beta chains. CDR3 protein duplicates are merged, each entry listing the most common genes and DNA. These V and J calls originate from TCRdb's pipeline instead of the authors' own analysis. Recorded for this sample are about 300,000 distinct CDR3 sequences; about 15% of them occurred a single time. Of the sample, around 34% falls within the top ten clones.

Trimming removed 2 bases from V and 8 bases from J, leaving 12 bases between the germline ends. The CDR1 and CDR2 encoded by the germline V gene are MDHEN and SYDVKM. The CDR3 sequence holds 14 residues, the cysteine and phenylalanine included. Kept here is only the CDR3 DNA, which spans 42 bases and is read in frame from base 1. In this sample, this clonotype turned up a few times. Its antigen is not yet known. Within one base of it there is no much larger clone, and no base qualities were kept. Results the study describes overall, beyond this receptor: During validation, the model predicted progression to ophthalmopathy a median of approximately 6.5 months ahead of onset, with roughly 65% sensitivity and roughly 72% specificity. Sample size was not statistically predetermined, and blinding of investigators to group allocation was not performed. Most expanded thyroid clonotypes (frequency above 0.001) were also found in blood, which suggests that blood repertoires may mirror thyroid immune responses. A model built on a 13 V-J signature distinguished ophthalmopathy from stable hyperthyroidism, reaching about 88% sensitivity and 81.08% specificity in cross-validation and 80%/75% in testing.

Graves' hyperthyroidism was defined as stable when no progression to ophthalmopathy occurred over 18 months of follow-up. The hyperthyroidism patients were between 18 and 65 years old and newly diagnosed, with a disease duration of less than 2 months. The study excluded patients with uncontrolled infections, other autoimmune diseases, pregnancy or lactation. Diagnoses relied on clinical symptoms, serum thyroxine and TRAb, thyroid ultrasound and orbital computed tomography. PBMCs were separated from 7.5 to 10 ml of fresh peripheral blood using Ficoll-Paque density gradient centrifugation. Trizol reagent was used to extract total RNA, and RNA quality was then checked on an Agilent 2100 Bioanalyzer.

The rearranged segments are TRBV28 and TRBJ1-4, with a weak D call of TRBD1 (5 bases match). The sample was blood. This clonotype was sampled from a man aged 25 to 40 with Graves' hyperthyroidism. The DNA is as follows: TGTGCCAGCAGTTTAGGCAGGGTTGAGGAAAAACTGTTTTTT. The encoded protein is CASSLGRVEEKLFF.